This T cell receptor beta chain was retrieved from a study of beta chain features in type 1 diabetes. Whole-study context: The patient and healthy donor groups were comparable for age, gender and cell yields.

In germline, CDR1 is LNHNV, CDR2 YYDKDF (reference sequence). V gave up 1 base and J gave up 10 bases, with 21 bases separating them. This CDR3 is 16 amino acids long. As every portion of the isolated RNA was reverse transcribed, the sequencing read expressed TCRB transcripts. Method: immunoSEQ multiplex PCR; TCRdb's copy keeps in-frame clones and lacks some. The table lists under 300,000 clones, 7.5% to 9.5% of them singletons. The sequenced sample consisted of central memory CD4+ T cells from blood. The chain couples TRBV15 to TRBJ2-3; D could derive from TRBD1 or TRBD2 (5 bases each). The clonotype comes from a woman younger than 30 in good health. CDR3 DNA sequence: TGTGCCACCAGCAGAGGGGGGAGTAACCGAAATTCTGCGCAGTATTTT. Translated: CATSRGGSNRNSAQYF. The variable domain in full, with the rest retrieved from reference TRBV15 and TRBJ2-3, is DAMVIQNPRYQVTQFGKPVTLSCSQTLNHNVMYWYQQKSSQAPKLLFHYYDKDFNNEADTPDNFQSRRPNTSFCFLDIRSPGLGDTAMYLCATSRGGSNRNSAQYFGPGTRLTVL.